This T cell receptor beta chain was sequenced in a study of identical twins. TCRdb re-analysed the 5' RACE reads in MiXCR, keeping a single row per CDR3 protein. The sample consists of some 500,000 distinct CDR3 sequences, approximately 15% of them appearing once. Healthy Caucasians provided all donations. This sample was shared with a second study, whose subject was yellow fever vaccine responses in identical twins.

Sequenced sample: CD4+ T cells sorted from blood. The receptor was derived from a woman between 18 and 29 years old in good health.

CDR3 nucleotides: TGTGCCAGCAGCAATTACTACGAGCAGTACTTC. This codes for CASSNYYEQYF. The rearrangement uses TRBV27 and TRBJ2-7; D uncertain. Per germline, CDR1 MNHEY and CDR2 SMNVEV (reference sequence). This CDR3 is built from 11 residues. Trimming took off 6 bases at V and 3 bases at J, with 6 bases between the two ends.